This T cell receptor beta chain was retrieved from a study of human T cells and chemical hapten exposure. Study at large: The patients were mostly female; they had alopecia areata, totalis or universalis. Whole-study findings and limits: Expanded TCR sets contained significantly more large CDR3 similarity clusters than controls. Sensitizing to DPC left TCRs with a frequency above 1 in 1000 unaltered.

Individual cDNA molecules had unique molecular identifiers attached to them by the library. In TCRdb, the RACE reads were re-called with MiXCR into one record per CDR3 protein. The sample lists 180,000 or so distinct CDR3 sequences, approximately 15% occurring once. On this clonotype: The antigen is undetermined.

V was cut by 5 bases and J by 1 base, with 17 bases left in between. CDR3 length: 16 amino acids. Time point specified: patch test 1, 2 weeks after DPC sensitization. The treatment is: therapeutic diphenylcyclopropenone sensitization with weekly scalp DPC. The sample here was whole blood, taken in connection with sensitization to the hapten diphenylcyclopropenone (DPC). This sequence originates from a woman in her thirties with alopecia areata. Some clones in this sample may be carry-over from other donors' samples. The gene calls are TRBV12-3 or TRBV12-4 and TRBJ1-1, with D unclear. The CDR3 DNA reads TGTGCCAGCAGTCGACATTCCGGCGCTGGGAACACTGAAGCTTTCTTT. This codes for CASSRHSGAGNTEAFF.